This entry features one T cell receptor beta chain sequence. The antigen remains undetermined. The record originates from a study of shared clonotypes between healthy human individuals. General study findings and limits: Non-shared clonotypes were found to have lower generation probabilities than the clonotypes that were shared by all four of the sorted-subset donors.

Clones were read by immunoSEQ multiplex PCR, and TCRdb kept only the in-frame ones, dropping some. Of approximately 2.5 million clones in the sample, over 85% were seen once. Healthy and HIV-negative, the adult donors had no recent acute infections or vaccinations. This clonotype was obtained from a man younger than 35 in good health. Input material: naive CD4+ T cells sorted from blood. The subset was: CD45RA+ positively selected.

The DNA for the CDR3 is TGTGCCAGCAGTGATCCAGGTTTTTCCTACGAGCAGTACTTC. As protein: CASSDPGFSYEQYF. V and J are TRBV2 and TRBJ2-7, with D uncertain. Between the trimmed V and J ends, which lost 3 bases and 1 base, there was a span of 10 bases. The CDR3 runs 14 residues. The germline V gene has CDR1 SNHLY and CDR2 FYNNEI.